This is a list of T cell receptor beta chains from one sample in a study of long-term antiretroviral therapy in people with HIV. Sequencing used immunoSEQ multiplex PCR; TCRdb keeps in-frame clones, though not all of them. The table records some 20,000 clones, over 70% of them present only once. The sequencing here drew on unsorted PBMCs, taken 2.9 years after starting antiretroviral therapy. All receptors come from a woman in her twenties or thirties with HIV. CDR3s include the opening cysteine and the closing phenylalanine or tryptophan. Fields, in order: V gene, J gene, D gene, CDR3 length, clone size, CDR3 protein, CDR3 DNA. The D gene is left open where the match is weak. The size field is filled for only some rows; it gives once, few, many or a size class.

v_call: TRBV19
j_call: TRBJ1-1
d_call: .
cdr3_length: 16
clone_size: .
cdr3_aa: CASSMLVGQGNTEAFF
cdr3_nt: TGTGCCAGTAGTATGCTGGTTGGGCAGGGCAACACTGAAGCTTTCTTT

v_call: TRBV6-1
j_call: TRBJ1-1
d_call: .
cdr3_length: 14
clone_size: once
cdr3_aa: CASSDRGRAIGAFF
cdr3_nt: TGTGCCAGCAGTGATAGGGGCAGGGCGATAGGGGCTTTCTTT

v_call: TRBV5-1
j_call: TRBJ1-2
d_call: .
cdr3_length: 12
clone_size: .
cdr3_aa: CASSSDNYGYTF
cdr3_nt: TGCGCCAGCAGCTCGGACAACTATGGCTACACCTTC

v_call: TRBV7-2
j_call: TRBJ1-2
d_call: .
cdr3_length: 13
clone_size: .
cdr3_aa: CASSPQGNYGYTF
cdr3_nt: TGTGCCAGCAGCCCACAGGGTAACTATGGCTACACCTTC

v_call: TRBV27
j_call: TRBJ2-5
d_call: TRBD1
cdr3_length: 14
clone_size: .
cdr3_aa: CASSPTGVSETQYF
cdr3_nt: TGTGCCAGCAGTCCGACAGGGGTCAGCGAGACCCAGTACTTC

v_call: TRBV7-8
j_call: TRBJ1-1
d_call: TRBD1
cdr3_length: 15
clone_size: .
cdr3_aa: CASSAPGGANTEAFF
cdr3_nt: TGTGCCAGCAGCGCCCCAGGGGGAGCTAACACTGAAGCTTTCTTT

v_call: TRBV7-9
j_call: TRBJ2-2
d_call: .
cdr3_length: 17
clone_size: .
cdr3_aa: CASSPTWYGENTGELFF
cdr3_nt: TGTGCCAGCAGCCCAACCTGGTACGGAGAGAACACCGGGGAGCTGTTTTTT

v_call: TRBV19
j_call: TRBJ1-6
d_call: .
cdr3_length: 16
clone_size: .
cdr3_aa: CASSKGGTAVQGGFHF
cdr3_nt: TGTGCCAGTAGTAAGGGGGGGACCGCCGTTCAAGGGGGTTTCCACTTT

v_call: TRBV27
j_call: TRBJ1-1
d_call: TRBD1
cdr3_length: 12
clone_size: .
cdr3_aa: CASSTGGTEAFF
cdr3_nt: TGTGCCAGCAGTACAGGGGGCACTGAAGCTTTCTTT

v_call: TRBV27
j_call: TRBJ2-2
d_call: .
cdr3_length: 12
clone_size: medium-sized
cdr3_aa: CASSGITGELFF
cdr3_nt: TGTGCCAGCAGTGGGATCACCGGGGAGCTGTTTTTT

v_call: TRBV9
j_call: TRBJ2-3
d_call: .
cdr3_length: 11
clone_size: .
cdr3_aa: CASSDTDTQYF
cdr3_nt: TGTGCCAGCAGCGACACAGATACGCAGTATTTT

v_call: TRBV10-3
j_call: TRBJ1-1
d_call: .
cdr3_length: 12
clone_size: .
cdr3_aa: CAISKDSTEAFF
cdr3_nt: TGTGCCATCAGTAAGGACAGCACTGAAGCTTTCTTT

v_call: TRBV7-9
j_call: TRBJ2-2
d_call: TRBD2
cdr3_length: 19
clone_size: .
cdr3_aa: CASSLSNLWLAGDTGELFF
cdr3_nt: TGTGCCAGCAGCTTATCGAATTTATGGCTAGCGGGGGACACCGGGGAGCTGTTTTTT

v_call: TRBV6-5
j_call: TRBJ2-1
d_call: .
cdr3_length: 12
clone_size: .
cdr3_aa: CASSRGPNEQFF
cdr3_nt: TGTGCCAGCAGTAGAGGTCCGAATGAGCAGTTCTTC

v_call: TRBV13
j_call: TRBJ1-4
d_call: TRBD1
cdr3_length: 15
clone_size: .
cdr3_aa: CASSQQGQVNEKLFF
cdr3_nt: TGTGCCAGCAGCCAGCAGGGACAGGTTAATGAAAAACTGTTTTTT

v_call: TRBV10-3
j_call: TRBJ1-5
d_call: .
cdr3_length: 16
clone_size: few
cdr3_aa: CAISEGTQGSNQPQHF
cdr3_nt: TGTGCCATCAGTGAGGGGACCCAGGGGAGCAATCAGCCCCAGCATTTT

v_call: TRBV7-3
j_call: TRBJ1-3
d_call: .
cdr3_length: 14
clone_size: .
cdr3_aa: CASSSGGSGNTIYF
cdr3_nt: TGTGCCAGCAGCTCAGGTGGCTCTGGAAACACCATATATTTT

v_call: TRBV5-1
j_call: TRBJ1-6
d_call: TRBD1
cdr3_length: 17
clone_size: .
cdr3_aa: CASSRTGADGVNSPLHF
cdr3_nt: TGCGCCAGCAGCCGGACAGGGGCCGATGGGGTGAATTCACCCCTCCACTTT

v_call: TRBV11-2
j_call: TRBJ2-3
d_call: .
cdr3_length: 15
clone_size: .
cdr3_aa: CASSLDRLGGNTQYF
cdr3_nt: TGTGCCAGCAGCTTAGATAGGTTGGGGGGAAATACGCAGTATTTT

v_call: TRBV4-2
j_call: TRBJ1-6
d_call: .
cdr3_length: 13
clone_size: .
cdr3_aa: CASSHNREGQLHF
cdr3_nt: TGTGCCAGCAGCCATAACAGGGAGGGCCAACTCCACTTT

v_call: TRBV29-1
j_call: TRBJ2-3
d_call: .
cdr3_length: 14
clone_size: .
cdr3_aa: CSVDHPQGTDTQYF
cdr3_nt: TGCAGCGTTGATCACCCACAGGGAACAGATACGCAGTATTTT

v_call: TRBV9
j_call: TRBJ2-2
d_call: TRBD2
cdr3_length: 16
clone_size: .
cdr3_aa: CASSASGGLHTGELFF
cdr3_nt: TGTGCCAGCAGTGCCAGCGGGGGCCTACATACCGGGGAGCTGTTTTTT

v_call: TRBV7-9
j_call: TRBJ2-1
d_call: .
cdr3_length: 14
clone_size: .
cdr3_aa: CASSLWDTINEQFF
cdr3_nt: TGTGCCAGCAGCTTATGGGACACTATCAATGAGCAGTTCTTC

v_call: TRBV21-1
j_call: TRBJ1-3
d_call: .
cdr3_length: 14
clone_size: .
cdr3_aa: CAEGSFSSGNTIYF
cdr3_nt: TGTGCGGAGGGGAGTTTCTCCTCTGGAAACACCATATATTTT

v_call: TRBV19
j_call: TRBJ1-2
d_call: TRBD1
cdr3_length: 17
clone_size: .
cdr3_aa: CASSIDLWWAGGSGYTF
cdr3_nt: TGTGCCAGTAGTATAGATCTATGGTGGGCAGGGGGCTCTGGCTACACCTTC

v_call: TRBV30
j_call: TRBJ1-3
d_call: .
cdr3_length: 12
clone_size: .
cdr3_aa: CAWREPGNTIYF
cdr3_nt: TGTGCCTGGAGAGAGCCTGGAAACACCATATATTTT

v_call: TRBV6-1
j_call: TRBJ2-3
d_call: .
cdr3_length: 13
clone_size: .
cdr3_aa: CASSDGAGDTQYF
cdr3_nt: TGTGCCAGCAGTGATGGGGCCGGAGATACGCAGTATTTT

v_call: TRBV29-1
j_call: TRBJ2-1
d_call: .
cdr3_length: 10
clone_size: .
cdr3_aa: CCVRSDEQFF
cdr3_nt: TGCTGCGTGCGAAGCGATGAGCAGTTCTTC

v_call: TRBV19
j_call: TRBJ1-3
d_call: .
cdr3_length: 12
clone_size: .
cdr3_aa: CASRDGGNTIYF
cdr3_nt: TGTGCCTCCAGGGACGGGGGAAACACCATATATTTT

v_call: TRBV6-6
j_call: TRBJ1-3
d_call: TRBD1
cdr3_length: 15
clone_size: once
cdr3_aa: CASSYSTGAGNTIYF
cdr3_nt: TGTGCCAGCAGTTACTCGACAGGGGCAGGAAACACCATATATTTT

v_call: TRBV9
j_call: TRBJ1-1
d_call: .
cdr3_length: 13
clone_size: .
cdr3_aa: CAKARPSDTEAFF
cdr3_nt: TGTGCCAAGGCCCGACCGAGCGACACTGAAGCTTTCTTT

v_call: TRBV11-2
j_call: TRBJ2-1
d_call: .
cdr3_length: 14
clone_size: .
cdr3_aa: CASAWTSYYNEQFF
cdr3_nt: TGTGCCAGCGCCTGGACAAGTTACTACAATGAGCAGTTCTTC

v_call: TRBV5-1
j_call: TRBJ1-2
d_call: .
cdr3_length: 13
clone_size: few
cdr3_aa: CASREGERVAYTF
cdr3_nt: TGCGCCAGCAGAGAGGGAGAAAGGGTCGCCTACACCTTC